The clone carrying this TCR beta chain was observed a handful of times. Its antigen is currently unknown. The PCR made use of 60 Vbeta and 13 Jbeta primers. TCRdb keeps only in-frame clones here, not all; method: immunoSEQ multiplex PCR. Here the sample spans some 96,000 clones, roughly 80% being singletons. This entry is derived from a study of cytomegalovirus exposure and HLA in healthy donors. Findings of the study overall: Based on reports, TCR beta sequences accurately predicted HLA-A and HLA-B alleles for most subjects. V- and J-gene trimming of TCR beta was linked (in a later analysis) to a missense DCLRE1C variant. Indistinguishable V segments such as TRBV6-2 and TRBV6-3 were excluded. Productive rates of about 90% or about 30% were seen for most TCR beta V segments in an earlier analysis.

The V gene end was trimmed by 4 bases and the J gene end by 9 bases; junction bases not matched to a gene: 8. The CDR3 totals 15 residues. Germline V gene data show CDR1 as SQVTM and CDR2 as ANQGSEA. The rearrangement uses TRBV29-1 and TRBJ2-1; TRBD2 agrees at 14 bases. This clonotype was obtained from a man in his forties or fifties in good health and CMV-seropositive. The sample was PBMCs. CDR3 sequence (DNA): TGCAGCGTTGCAGGTGTGGGACTAGCGGGAGCTGAGCAGTTCTTC. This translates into CSVAGVGLAGAEQFF.